The following is a T cell receptor (beta chain) sequence with its context. What this receptor recognizes is not known. Base quality data are lacking; no much larger clone is found one base away. TCR beta CDR3 regions were amplified from RNA transcripts. The TCR CDR3 was subjected to a first round of RT-PCR using the HTBI primer set and the Qiagen OneStep RT-PCR kit. A second multiplex PCR round built the libraries, followed by size selection and purification. Libraries were sequenced paired-end with 100 bp reads on an Illumina HiSeq2000. As for how the authors treated the data: SOAPnuke was used to process the raw data, throwing out any read that contained adapters or uncalled bases, had a mean Phred below 15, or lacked an exact constant-primer or identifier match. COPE v1.2.5 was used to merge the high-quality paired reads, and each unique nucleotide sequence was defined as a clonotype. MiTCR v1.1 was used to align clonotypes to the IMGT TRBV, TRBD and TRBJ reference segments. The analysis included only V-J combinations with a frequency above 0.0001, which together covered approximately 99% of the repertoires. The TCS score was defined as the ratio of F50 (clonal expansion) to E x V (chaos), calculated using BLOSUM62-based TCRdist between CDR3 peptides within each V-J. Welch's t-statistics and random forest reduced some 510 V-J features to about 13, which were used in a naive Bayes classifier (R e1071). The raw public data were reprocessed by TCRdb itself: fastp quality trimming at Q25, MiXCR clonotype calling, in-frame beta chains only. CDR3 protein duplicates are merged, each entry listing the most common genes and DNA. These V and J calls rely on TCRdb rather than the paper's analysis. This sample is represented by fewer than 500,000 distinct CDR3 sequences; roughly 13% of them were singletons. The ten largest clonotypes hold less than 25% of the sample.

This entry comes from a study of T cells in Graves' hyperthyroidism and ophthalmopathy (dated by TCRdb to between 2018 and 2021). Regarding the research as a whole: Peripheral blood samples were taken at initial diagnosis, before any treatment was given. The roughly 91 discovery patients were randomly divided into training and test sets at a 7:3 ratio. According to the paper, TCR Vbeta CDR3 sequencing was carried out on 135 peripheral blood samples, which came from some 41 ophthalmopathy, around 74 hyperthyroidism and around 17 progressor patients. TCR V-J signatures able to tell the groups apart were searched for in a discovery cohort of 90 to 100 patients, of whom over 40 had Graves' ophthalmopathy and more than 55 had stable Graves' hyperthyroidism. After blood sampling, hyperthyroidism patients were treated with methimazole at a starting dose of 30 mg daily, and ophthalmopathy patients were treated with high-dose intravenous methylprednisolone. In addition, the study compared T-cell repertoires in thyroid tissue and in blood from five to seven Graves' hyperthyroidism patients. Prospective prediction of ophthalmopathy was tested in an independent validation cohort of 18 to 20 hyperthyroidism patients and 15 to 17 patients who later progressed to ophthalmopathy. On the study overall, not on this receptor specifically: Ophthalmopathy was separated from stable hyperthyroidism by a 13 V-J signature model, with over 85% sensitivity and around 81% specificity obtained in cross-validation and 80%/75% obtained in testing. During validation, the model predicted progression to ophthalmopathy a median of about 6.5 months ahead of onset, with 70.59% sensitivity and less than 85% specificity. Most expanded thyroid clonotypes (frequency above 0.001) were also detected in blood, a finding suggesting that blood repertoires may reflect thyroid immune responses. Sample size was not statistically predetermined, and blinding of investigators to group allocation was not performed.

Hyperthyroidism patients were aged 18 to 65 years and newly diagnosed, with disease duration of less than 2 months. Exclusion was applied to patients with uncontrolled infections, other autoimmune diseases, pregnancy or lactation. Diagnoses were based on clinical symptoms, serum thyroxine and TRAb, thyroid ultrasound and orbital computed tomography. Blood from progressor patients was collected at the time of first diagnosis with hyperthyroidism, before any ophthalmopathy symptoms had appeared. PBMCs were isolated from about 9.2 ml of fresh peripheral blood by Ficoll-Paque density gradient centrifugation. Patients classed as progressors first received a Graves' hyperthyroidism diagnosis and then went on to develop ophthalmopathy during follow-up. Total RNA was extracted with Trizol reagent, and quality was checked on an Agilent 2100 Bioanalyzer. The CDR3 spans 12 residues, from the cysteine through the phenylalanine. This entry keeps only the CDR3 DNA: 36 bases, framed from base 1. Clipping removes 7 bases from V and 8 bases from J, with 7 as the unmatched junction base count. CDR1 SQVTM and CDR2 ANQGSEA are derived from the germline V gene.

The sequence is built from TRBV29-1 and TRBJ1-4; the junction holds 7 bases that match TRBD1. The origin of this receptor is a man between 25 and 39 years old with Graves' hyperthyroidism that later progressed to Graves' ophthalmopathy. The sample consisted of blood. The sequenced DNA is TGCAGCGCAGGGGGGTTCGGGGAAAAACTGTTTTTT. This yields the protein CSAGGFGEKLFF.